This TCR beta chain stems from a study of cytomegalovirus exposure and HLA in healthy donors. Findings and limits, study-wide: Most TCR beta V segments were productive about 90% or about 30% of the time in an earlier analysis. Common viral pathogens were later found to be apparently linked to several of the most significant clusters.

The PCR made use of 60 Vbeta and 13 Jbeta primers. Using immunoSEQ multiplex PCR, the repertoire was profiled, and TCRdb retains in-frame clones only, with some absent. The repertoire holds around 210,000 clones, with 78% as singletons. With 0 bases removed from V and 0 bases from J, the gap between germline ends came to 11 bases. Germline-derived CDR1 and CDR2 are SGHAT and FQNNGV. The CDR3 covers 16 residues. Healthy bone marrow donors formed the donor group. Comments on this clone: The antigen is not known.

This clonotype was obtained from a boy aged 5-17 years in good health and CMV-seronegative. The sequenced material came from PBMCs. The gene calls are TRBV11-2 and TRBJ1-1; D is uncertain. The CDR3 sequence is CASSLDSPGLNTEAFF. CDR3 nucleotide sequence: TGTGCCAGCAGCTTAGACTCTCCAGGCTTGAACACTGAAGCTTTCTTT.